The rows below give T cell receptor beta chains drawn from one sample of a study of T-cell reconstitution after alpha-beta-depleted transplantation in children. TCRdb reanalysed the PCR reads using MiXCR and keeps one entry per CDR3 protein. The data contain 300,000 to 400,000 distinct CDR3 sequences, 15% to 20% of them singletons. The source material was PBMCs, mostly from graft donor cells, sampled 360 days after TCRalphabeta/CD19-depleted stem cell transplant. These receptors originate from a male patient aged 2 to 10 who had a stem cell transplant for acute lymphoblastic leukemia, so the T cells may come from the graft donor. Each CDR3 is given with its conserved first and last residue. A D gene is named only where the DNA matches it firmly. Clone sizes are given selectively: once, few, many, or a class where the clone is expanded.

CDR3	DNA	V	size	D	J
CASSQVYGETGREQYF	TGTGCCAGCAGCCAAGTTTACGGGGAGACAGGGCGCGAGCAGTACTTC	TRBV3-1	few	TRBD1	TRBJ2-7
CASTPGQGSGEQYF	TGTGCCAGCACCCCAGGACAGGGCAGCGGCGAGCAGTACTTC	TRBV9	few	TRBD1	TRBJ2-7
CASSLVTSGSRSEQFF	TGTGCCAGCAGCTTAGTGACTAGCGGGAGTCGCAGTGAGCAGTTCTTC	TRBV7-6	few	TRBD2	TRBJ2-1
CASSLEGYSYEQYF	TGCGCCAGCAGCTTGGAGGGGTACTCCTACGAGCAGTACTTC	TRBV5-1	few	NA	TRBJ2-7
CASSLVEGRNEKLFF	TGCGCCAGCAGCTTGGTAGAGGGGCGGAATGAAAAACTGTTTTTT	TRBV5-1	few	NA	TRBJ1-4
CASSLTLRGEQFF	TGTGCCAGCAGCTTAACGCTGAGAGGTGAGCAGTTCTTC	TRBV7-8	many	NA	TRBJ2-1
CAIRGTSPTDTQYF	TGTGCCATCAGGGGGACTAGCCCCACAGATACGCAGTATTTT	TRBV10-3	NA	TRBD2	TRBJ2-3
CASSLAKGGTDTQYF	TGTGCCAGCAGCTTAGCCAAGGGTGGCACAGATACGCAGTATTTT	TRBV7-9	few	NA	TRBJ2-3
CASSLWRGKAGNEQFF	TGTGCCAGCAGTTTATGGCGCGGCAAAGCGGGCAATGAGCAGTTCTTC	TRBV27	few	NA	TRBJ2-1
CASSQGQSEKLFF	TGTGCCAGCAGCCAAGGACAGTCCGAAAAACTGTTTTTT	TRBV4-2	NA	NA	TRBJ1-4
CSVNRESSTDTQYF	TGCAGCGTGAACAGGGAATCAAGCACAGATACGCAGTATTTT	TRBV29-1	NA	NA	TRBJ2-3